A selection of T cell receptor beta chains follows, all from one sample in a study of cytomegalovirus exposure and HLA in healthy donors. The assay was immunoSEQ multiplex PCR, and TCRdb's table has in-frame clones only and misses some. The sample lists 100,000 to 150,000 clones; 80% to 85% were seen once. The source material was PBMCs. These receptors originate from a boy between 10 and 17 years old in good health and CMV-seronegative. Each CDR3 is given with its conserved first and last residue. Each record gives: CDR3 DNA, CDR3 protein, D gene, J gene, clone size, V gene. The D gene is left open where the match is weak. Only some rows state a clone size, as once, few, many or a class for expanded clones.

DNA: TGCGCCAGCAGCTTCCGGACTAGCGGGAGCAATGAGCAGTTCTTC
CDR3: CASSFRTSGSNEQFF
D: TRBD2
J: TRBJ2-1
size: NA
V: TRBV5-1

DNA: TGCGCCAGCAGCTCCCGGGACAGGGGTCGGGGTGACGAGCAGTACTTC
CDR3: CASSSRDRGRGDEQYF
D: TRBD1
J: TRBJ2-7
size: once
V: TRBV5-1

DNA: TGTGCCAGCAGCTTGGGTAGCGGGGACACCGGGGAGCTGTTTTTT
CDR3: CASSLGSGDTGELFF
D: TRBD2
J: TRBJ2-2
size: NA
V: TRBV13

DNA: TGCAGCGTTGAGGCGGGAGGGAAAACATACAATGAGCAGTTCTTC
CDR3: CSVEAGGKTYNEQFF
D: TRBD2
J: TRBJ2-1
size: NA
V: TRBV29-1

DNA: TGTGCCAGCAGCGCTGGGGAAAGGACAGGGCTCGCTGAAGCTTTCTTT
CDR3: CASSAGERTGLAEAFF
D: TRBD1
J: TRBJ1-1
size: NA
V: TRBV9

DNA: TGTGCTTTCCGAGACAGAAAAAACATTCAGTACTTC
CDR3: CAFRDRKNIQYF
D: NA
J: TRBJ2-4
size: NA
V: TRBV2

DNA: TGCAGTGCTATTTCAGCAGATACGCAGTATTTT
CDR3: CSAISADTQYF
D: NA
J: TRBJ2-3
size: NA
V: TRBV20-1

DNA: TGTGCCATCAGTGGCCAGACGAACACCGGGGAGCTGTTTTTT
CDR3: CAISGQTNTGELFF
D: NA
J: TRBJ2-2
size: NA
V: TRBV10-3

DNA: TGTGCCAGCAGTTACTCCGCGGGGAACTATGGCTACACCTTC
CDR3: CASSYSAGNYGYTF
D: NA
J: TRBJ1-2
size: NA
V: TRBV6-5

DNA: TGTGCCAGCAGTTTATATTCCGGTCAGCCCCAGCATTTT
CDR3: CASSLYSGQPQHF
D: NA
J: TRBJ1-5
size: NA
V: TRBV27

DNA: TGTGCCAGCAGCTTAAGACTAGCGGGATTCGCCGGGGAGCTGTTTTTT
CDR3: CASSLRLAGFAGELFF
D: TRBD2
J: TRBJ2-2
size: NA
V: TRBV13

DNA: TGTGCCAGCAGCTTGGGTCAGTGGAACACTGAAGCTTTCTTT
CDR3: CASSLGQWNTEAFF
D: NA
J: TRBJ1-1
size: NA
V: TRBV5-6

DNA: TGCGCCAGTCGGACTAGCGGGAGGGAAACTGAGCAGTTCTTC
CDR3: CASRTSGRETEQFF
D: TRBD2
J: TRBJ2-1
size: NA
V: TRBV5-1

DNA: TGTGCCAGCAGATACGGGACAGGGGGCACAGATACGCAGTATTTT
CDR3: CASRYGTGGTDTQYF
D: TRBD1
J: TRBJ2-3
size: NA
V: TRBV6-1

DNA: TGTGCCTGGAGTCCCGACAGAAGCTATGGCTACACCTTC
CDR3: CAWSPDRSYGYTF
D: NA
J: TRBJ1-2
size: NA
V: TRBV30

DNA: TGTGCCAGCAGTCTGACTAGCGGGACGGTAGAGACCCAGTACTTC
CDR3: CASSLTSGTVETQYF
D: TRBD2
J: TRBJ2-5
size: NA
V: TRBV6-5

DNA: TGTGCCAGCACCTCGGACAGTGCGAACACCGGGGAGCTGTTTTTT
CDR3: CASTSDSANTGELFF
D: NA
J: TRBJ2-2
size: NA
V: TRBV6-6

DNA: TGTGCCAGCAGCGTAGTAACAGGCCTGAACACCGGGGAGCTGTTTTTT
CDR3: CASSVVTGLNTGELFF
D: NA
J: TRBJ2-2
size: NA
V: TRBV9

DNA: TGCGCCAGCAGCTTCCTAGCGGGACCATTCACCGGGGAGCTGTTTTTT
CDR3: CASSFLAGPFTGELFF
D: TRBD2
J: TRBJ2-2
size: NA
V: TRBV5-1

DNA: TGTGCCAGCAGTTACGGGGCGCATGAGCTGTTTTTT
CDR3: CASSYGAHELFF
D: NA
J: TRBJ2-2
size: NA
V: TRBV6-5

DNA: TGTGCCACCAGCAGAGAGGGACAGGGGGGACAGCCCCAGCATTTT
CDR3: CATSREGQGGQPQHF
D: TRBD1
J: TRBJ1-5
size: NA
V: TRBV15

DNA: TGCGCCAGCAGCCCAGGTTGGGGGGAAGAAGAACAGTTCTTC
CDR3: CASSPGWGEEEQFF
D: NA
J: TRBJ2-1
size: NA
V: TRBV4-1

DNA: TGTGCCAGCAGCGAAGTAGAGGGAGGTCCCAAATCCACCTACGAGCAGTACTTC
CDR3: CASSEVEGGPKSTYEQYF
D: NA
J: TRBJ2-7
size: NA
V: TRBV9

DNA: TGTGCCAGCCGGGATTTCATGAACACTGAAGCTTTCTTT
CDR3: CASRDFMNTEAFF
D: NA
J: TRBJ1-1
size: few
V: TRBV11-2

DNA: TGTGCCAGCAGCTCGGAAACGATGCGGGAGACCCAGTACTTC
CDR3: CASSSETMRETQYF
D: NA
J: TRBJ2-5
size: NA
V: TRBV11-2

DNA: TGTGCCAGCAGTGAACTTGCCAAAAACATTCAGTACTTC
CDR3: CASSELAKNIQYF
D: NA
J: TRBJ2-4
size: NA
V: TRBV6-1

DNA: TGTGCCAGCACCCCTCGGGGGGCTATAGGTTCACCCCTCCACTTT
CDR3: CASTPRGAIGSPLHF
D: NA
J: TRBJ1-6
size: NA
V: TRBV6-5

DNA: TGTGCCAGCAGTTACAGGGGTGCGTACACTGAAGCTTTCTTT
CDR3: CASSYRGAYTEAFF
D: NA
J: TRBJ1-1
size: NA
V: TRBV6-5

DNA: TGTGCCAGCAGCGTAGGCCAGGGGACCGGAAACACCATATATTTT
CDR3: CASSVGQGTGNTIYF
D: NA
J: TRBJ1-3
size: NA
V: TRBV9

DNA: TGTGCCAGCAGCTTGGAATCCCTGGGAAACACCATATATTTT
CDR3: CASSLESLGNTIYF
D: NA
J: TRBJ1-3
size: few
V: TRBV5-4

DNA: TGTGCCAGTACCCGGACAGGGGGCTGGGAGAGTCAGCCCCAGCATTTT
CDR3: CASTRTGGWESQPQHF
D: TRBD1
J: TRBJ1-5
size: NA
V: TRBV19

DNA: TGTGCCTGGAGCCCTACCGGTCGTTATGGCTACACCTTC
CDR3: CAWSPTGRYGYTF
D: NA
J: TRBJ1-2
size: NA
V: TRBV30

DNA: TGCACCAGCAGCCAAGATTTACTGGTTGGTTGCGAGCAGTACTTC
CDR3: CTSSQDLLVGCEQYF
D: NA
J: TRBJ2-7
size: once
V: TRBV1

DNA: TGTGCCAGTGGCCGGGGACAGGGTGACTATGGCTACACCTTC
CDR3: CASGRGQGDYGYTF
D: TRBD1
J: TRBJ1-2
size: NA
V: TRBV2

DNA: TGTGCCAGCAGGCCCGGGACTAGCGGGTACGAGCAGTACTTC
CDR3: CASRPGTSGYEQYF
D: TRBD2
J: TRBJ2-7
size: NA
V: TRBV2

DNA: TGCAGCGTCTGGAACAGGGAGGAGACCCAGTACTTC
CDR3: CSVWNREETQYF
D: NA
J: TRBJ2-5
size: NA
V: TRBV29-1

DNA: TGTGCTTGCCAGGGACTAGCGGGAGATGGTAGCTACGAGCAGTACTTC
CDR3: CACQGLAGDGSYEQYF
D: TRBD2
J: TRBJ2-7
size: few
V: TRBV19

DNA: TGTGCCAGCAGCTTACAGGCTAGCGGGAGCGCAGATACGCAGTATTTT
CDR3: CASSLQASGSADTQYF
D: TRBD2
J: TRBJ2-3
size: NA
V: TRBV7-6

DNA: TGTGCCAGCAGCGTCTCCCCCGAGAACATTCAGTACTTC
CDR3: CASSVSPENIQYF
D: NA
J: TRBJ2-4
size: NA
V: TRBV9

DNA: TGTGCCAGCAGCCATCCTCCGGGACTAGCGGGAGGGGGGTACGAGCAGTACTTC
CDR3: CASSHPPGLAGGGYEQYF
D: TRBD2
J: TRBJ2-7
size: NA
V: TRBV5-4

DNA: TGTGCCACCAGCAGAGAGGGAGGGCCCACAGATACGCAGTATTTT
CDR3: CATSREGGPTDTQYF
D: TRBD2
J: TRBJ2-3
size: NA
V: TRBV15

DNA: TGTGCCAGCAGCCCACCGGCGGGCGAGAACACAGATACGCAGTATTTT
CDR3: CASSPPAGENTDTQYF
D: NA
J: TRBJ2-3
size: NA
V: TRBV7-6

DNA: TGCGCCAGCAGCTCAGGGGAACTGGGTGAGCAGTTCTTC
CDR3: CASSSGELGEQFF
D: NA
J: TRBJ2-1
size: NA
V: TRBV5-1

DNA: TGTGCCAGCAGTTTATCAGGACTAGCGTACGAGCAGTACTTC
CDR3: CASSLSGLAYEQYF
D: TRBD2
J: TRBJ2-7
size: NA
V: TRBV27

DNA: TGTGCCAGCAGCCAAGGGACTAGCGGGTACAATGAGCAGTTCTTC
CDR3: CASSQGTSGYNEQFF
D: TRBD2
J: TRBJ2-1
size: NA
V: TRBV4-2

DNA: TGTGCCAGCAGCTTAGGGGGAGGGGAAGGGCAGCCCCAGCATTTT
CDR3: CASSLGGGEGQPQHF
D: NA
J: TRBJ1-5
size: NA
V: TRBV11-3

DNA: TGTGCCAGCAGTGAATCAGGAGGGGGCAAGACCCAGTACTTC
CDR3: CASSESGGGKTQYF
D: NA
J: TRBJ2-5
size: NA
V: TRBV25-1

DNA: TGTGCCAGCAGTGGACGGGACAGCGGCCCAGATACGCAGTATTTT
CDR3: CASSGRDSGPDTQYF
D: TRBD1
J: TRBJ2-3
size: NA
V: TRBV6-1

DNA: TGTGCCAGCAGCCCCAGGGACAGGGGGCATCCAGAGACCCAGTACTTC
CDR3: CASSPRDRGHPETQYF
D: TRBD1
J: TRBJ2-5
size: NA
V: TRBV9

DNA: TGTGCCAGCAGCCCCCAGTCTAGCGGGGGGGATACGCAGTATTTT
CDR3: CASSPQSSGGDTQYF
D: TRBD2
J: TRBJ2-3
size: NA
V: TRBV7-2

DNA: TGTTCCAGCAGCTTCGGTTACAATGAGCAGTTCTTC
CDR3: CSSSFGYNEQFF
D: NA
J: TRBJ2-1
size: NA
V: TRBV7-9

DNA: TGTGCCAGCGAGGGGAGGGTGGCCTATGGCTACACCTTC
CDR3: CASEGRVAYGYTF
D: NA
J: TRBJ1-2
size: NA
V: TRBV6-1

DNA: TGTGCCAGCAGCCCCTCTCGCGGCTCCTACGAGCAGTACTTC
CDR3: CASSPSRGSYEQYF
D: NA
J: TRBJ2-7
size: NA
V: TRBV7-2

DNA: TGTGCCAGTAGCCGGGAGGGCCCCGAGACCCAGTACTTC
CDR3: CASSREGPETQYF
D: TRBD2
J: TRBJ2-5
size: NA
V: TRBV19